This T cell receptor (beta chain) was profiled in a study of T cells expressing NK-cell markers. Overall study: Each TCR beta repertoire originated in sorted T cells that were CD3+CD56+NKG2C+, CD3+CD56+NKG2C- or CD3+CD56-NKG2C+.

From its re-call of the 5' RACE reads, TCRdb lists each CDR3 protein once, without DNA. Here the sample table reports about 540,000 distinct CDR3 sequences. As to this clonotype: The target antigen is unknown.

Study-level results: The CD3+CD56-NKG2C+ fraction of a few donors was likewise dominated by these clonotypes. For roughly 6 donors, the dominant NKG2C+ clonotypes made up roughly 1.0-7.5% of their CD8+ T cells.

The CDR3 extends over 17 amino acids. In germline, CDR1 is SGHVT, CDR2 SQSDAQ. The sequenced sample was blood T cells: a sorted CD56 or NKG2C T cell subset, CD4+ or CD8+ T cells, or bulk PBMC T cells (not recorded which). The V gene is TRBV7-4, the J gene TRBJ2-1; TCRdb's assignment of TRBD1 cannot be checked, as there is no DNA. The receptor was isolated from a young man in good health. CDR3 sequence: CASSLVPGPPTYNEQFF.